This T cell receptor beta chain was sequenced during a study of blood T cell repertoires in COVID-19. Study information: COVID-19 samples from acute and convalescent phases originated in the United States, Italy and Spain. PBMCs, B-cell-depleted T cells, or T cells were the source of the cDNA or gDNA that made up the material.

This table comes from immunoSEQ multiplex PCR, and its TCRdb copy is limited to in-frame clones, with some not included. The sample has fewer than 250,000 clones; around 84% are singletons. Germline-derived CDR1 and CDR2 are LGHNA and YNFKEQ. The germline V and J ends were trimmed by 2 bases and 7 bases, with 19 bases remaining between them. The CDR3 runs to 16 residues. The source material was peripheral blood. The chain uses TRBV4-2 and TRBJ2-3; unclear D gene. The TCR was taken from a human donor in a cohort sampled during active COVID-19. CDR3 bases: TGTGCCAGCAGCCAACTAGACTCCCCCGGTACGAATACGCAGTATTTT. Translation gives CASSQLDSPGTNTQYF.